Listed here are 3 T cell receptor beta chains from one sample, sequenced in a study of T cells in Graves' hyperthyroidism and ophthalmopathy (dated by TCRdb to the late 2010s). The protocol used for the library was multiplex PCR. The run used an Illumina HiSeq 2000. TCR beta CDR3 regions were amplified from RNA transcripts. A first-round RT-PCR of the TCR CDR3 used the HTBI primer set with the Qiagen OneStep RT-PCR kit. Starting from the raw public reads, TCRdb applied fastp trimming at Q25, assembled clones with MiXCR and retained in-frame beta chains. Identical CDR3 protein sequences are pooled into one entry, listed with their most common genes and DNA. The sample table shows about 410,000 distinct CDR3 sequences, and roughly 14% are seen once. Jointly, the top ten make up about 13% of the sample. The sample comprised blood. These receptors were collected from a man aged 18 to 29 with Graves' ophthalmopathy.

In this sample, this clonotype turned up a few times. The J gene is TRBJ2-3, the V gene TRBV20-1, with 7 bases identical to TRBD2. The germline V gene has CDR1 DFQATT and CDR2 SNEGSKA (reference sequence). V was pared by 0 bases and J by 4 bases, with 4 bases of the junction left unmatched. The CDR3 has 14 residues. The CDR3 coding sequence is TGCAGTGCTAGAGATCTTGCGGGAGCAGATACGCAGTATTTT. The encoded protein is CSARDLAGADTQYF.

The chain recombines TRBV20-1 with TRBJ2-5; no firm D call. CDR3 length equals 11 residues. The germline V and J ends were trimmed by 6 bases and 4 bases, with 9 bases remaining between them. The germline CDR1 and CDR2 sequences are DFQATT and SNEGSKA (reference sequence). This chain's CDR3 is CSALERETQYF. In DNA, the CDR3 is TGCAGTGCATTAGAACGAGAGACCCAGTACTTC.

The sample holds a few counts of this clonotype. This chain connects TRBV4-2 to TRBJ2-5; 8 bases are a match to TRBD1. CDR1 is LGHNA and CDR2 is YNFKEQ in the germline V gene. V lost 0 bases, J lost 4 bases, and 7 bases stayed unmatched. The CDR3 consists of 16 residues. CDR3 bases: TGTGCCAGCAGCCAAGAACCCCAGGGGGCCCCAGAGACCCAGTACTTC. Encoded protein: CASSQEPQGAPETQYF.